The clone carrying this TCR beta chain was recorded many times. The antigen remains unidentified. TCRdb called the PCR reads again in MiXCR, with one record for every CDR3 protein. This sample yields about 640,000 distinct CDR3 sequences, of which 20% are seen a single time; 0.85% to 0.9% belongs to the top ten. The data were taken from a study of molecular identifiers for immune sequencing clone quantification. Findings and limits, study-wide: Amid some 900,000 naive cells, spiked Jurkat TCR RNA from one cell was reportedly still detectable. Clonotypes topping 20 RNA copies carried over 97% of effector molecules but under 1% of naive ones.

Per the germline V gene, CDR1 is SEHNR and CDR2 is FQNEAQ (reference sequence). V lost 5 bases, J lost 2 bases, and 4 bases stayed unmatched. This CDR3 contains 14 residues. The rearrangement joins TRBV7-9 to TRBJ2-3; 7 nucleotides agree with TRBD1. Sequenced sample: naive CD8+ T cells from blood, with Jurkat cell RNA spiked in. As to subset: FACS-sorted CD8+CD4-CCR7+CD45RA+ naive T cells. This TCR derives from a human donor in good health. Some libraries in this study had Jurkat cell RNA spiked in. CDR3 region: CASSRGTVTDTQYF. CDR3 sequence (DNA): TGTGCCAGCAGCAGGGGGACAGTCACAGATACGCAGTATTTT.